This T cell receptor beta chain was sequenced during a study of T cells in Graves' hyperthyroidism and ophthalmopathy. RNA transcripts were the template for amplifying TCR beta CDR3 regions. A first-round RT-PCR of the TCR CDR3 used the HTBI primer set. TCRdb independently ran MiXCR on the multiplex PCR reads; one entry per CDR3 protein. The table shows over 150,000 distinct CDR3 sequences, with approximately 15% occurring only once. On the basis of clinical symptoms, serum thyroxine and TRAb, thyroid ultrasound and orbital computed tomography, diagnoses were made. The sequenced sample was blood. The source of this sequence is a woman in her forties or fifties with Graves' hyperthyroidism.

As DNA, the CDR3 is TGTGCCAGCAGTGGACGACTAGGCCAAGAGACCCAGTACTTC. Translated: CASSGRLGQETQYF. This sequence joins TRBV2 and TRBJ2-5; a weak D match, TRBD2 (6 bases). CDR1 SNHLY and CDR2 FYNNEI come from the germline V gene. The CDR3 is made up of 14 amino acids. V was clipped by 4 bases and J by 1 base, with 10 bases between them.